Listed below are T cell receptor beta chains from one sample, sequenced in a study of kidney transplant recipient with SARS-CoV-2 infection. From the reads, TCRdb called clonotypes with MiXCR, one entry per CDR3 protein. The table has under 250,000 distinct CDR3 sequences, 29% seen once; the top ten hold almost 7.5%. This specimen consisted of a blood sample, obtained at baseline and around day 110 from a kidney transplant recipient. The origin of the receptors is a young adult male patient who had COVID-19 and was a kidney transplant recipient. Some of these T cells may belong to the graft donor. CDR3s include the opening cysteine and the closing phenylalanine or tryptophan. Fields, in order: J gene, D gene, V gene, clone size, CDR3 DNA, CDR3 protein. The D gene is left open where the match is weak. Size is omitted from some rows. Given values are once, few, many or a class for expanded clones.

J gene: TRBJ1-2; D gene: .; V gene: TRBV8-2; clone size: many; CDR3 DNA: TGTGGCAGTAGCCTATGTGATAGCCGAAAGACCTATGGCTACACCTTC; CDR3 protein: CGSSLCDSRKTYGYTF
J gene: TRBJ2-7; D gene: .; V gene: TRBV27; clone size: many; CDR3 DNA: TGTGCCAGCAGTTTATCGATTCCAGGGAGGATCGAGCAGTACTTC; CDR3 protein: CASSLSIPGRIEQYF
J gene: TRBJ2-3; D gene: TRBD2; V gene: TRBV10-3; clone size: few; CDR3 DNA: TGTGCCATCAGTACTAGCGATGTTAGCACAGATACGCAGTATTTT; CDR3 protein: CAISTSDVSTDTQYF
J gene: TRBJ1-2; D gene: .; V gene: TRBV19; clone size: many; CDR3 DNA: TGTGCCAGTAGTATAGATCGGGGCAGAATCCACACCTTC; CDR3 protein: CASSIDRGRIHTF
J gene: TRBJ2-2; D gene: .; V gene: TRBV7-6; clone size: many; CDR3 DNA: TGTGCCAGCAGCTTGATGCCGCCGGGACCCGAGAACACCGGGGAGCTGTTTTTT; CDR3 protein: CASSLMPPGPENTGELFF
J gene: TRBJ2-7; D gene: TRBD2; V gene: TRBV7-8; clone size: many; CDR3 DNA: TGTGCCAGCAGCCATAGCGGGGACTACGAGCAGTACTTC; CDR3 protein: CASSHSGDYEQYF
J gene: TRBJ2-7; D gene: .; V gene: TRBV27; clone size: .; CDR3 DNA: TGTGCCTGCAGTTCCTACTACGAGCAGTACTTC; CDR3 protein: CACSSYYEQYF
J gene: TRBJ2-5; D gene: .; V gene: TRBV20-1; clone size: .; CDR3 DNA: TGCAGTGCCCCTCCTTTGGATGAGTACCAAGAGACCCAGTACTTC; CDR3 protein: CSAPPLDEYQETQYF
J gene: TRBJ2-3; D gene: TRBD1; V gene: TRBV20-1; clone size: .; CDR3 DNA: TGCAGTGCTGCCCCGACAGGGGGAAGGACAGATACGCAGTATTTT; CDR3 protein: CSAAPTGGRTDTQYF
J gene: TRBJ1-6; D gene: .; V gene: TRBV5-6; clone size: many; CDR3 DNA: TGTGCCAGCAGCTTGGACCAGGGGTATAATTCACCCCTCCACTTT; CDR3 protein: CASSLDQGYNSPLHF
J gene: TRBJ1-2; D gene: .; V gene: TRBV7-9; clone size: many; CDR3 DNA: TGTGCCAGCAGCAAAACTCCGGGGGGCGGCTATGGCTACACCTTC; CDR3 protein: CASSKTPGGGYGYTF
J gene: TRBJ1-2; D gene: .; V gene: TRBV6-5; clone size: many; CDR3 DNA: TGTGCCAGCAGTTCAAGCTCGGAATGTAGAAAGACCTATGGCTACACCTTC; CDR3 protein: CASSSSSECRKTYGYTF
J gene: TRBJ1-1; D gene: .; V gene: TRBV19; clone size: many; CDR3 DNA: TGTGCCAGTAGTATCGGGGCACTGAACACTGAAGCTTTCTTT; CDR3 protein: CASSIGALNTEAFF
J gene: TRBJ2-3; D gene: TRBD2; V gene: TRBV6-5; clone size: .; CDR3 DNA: TGTGCCAGCAGTTACTCGACTAGCGGGAGGACAGATACGCAGTATTTT; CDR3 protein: CASSYSTSGRTDTQYF
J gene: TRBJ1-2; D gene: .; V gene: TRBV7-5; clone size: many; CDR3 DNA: .; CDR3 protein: CISVPEGLVEVGKTYGYTF
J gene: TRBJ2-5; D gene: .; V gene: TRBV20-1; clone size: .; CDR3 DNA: TGCAGTGCTAGTGACCGGGACTCCGCTTGGAAGACCCAGTACTTC; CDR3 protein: CSASDRDSAWKTQYF
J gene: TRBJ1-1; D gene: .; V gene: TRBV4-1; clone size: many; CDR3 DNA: TGCGCCAGCAGCCAAGATATAGGGGAAGCTTTCTTT; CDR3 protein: CASSQDIGEAFF